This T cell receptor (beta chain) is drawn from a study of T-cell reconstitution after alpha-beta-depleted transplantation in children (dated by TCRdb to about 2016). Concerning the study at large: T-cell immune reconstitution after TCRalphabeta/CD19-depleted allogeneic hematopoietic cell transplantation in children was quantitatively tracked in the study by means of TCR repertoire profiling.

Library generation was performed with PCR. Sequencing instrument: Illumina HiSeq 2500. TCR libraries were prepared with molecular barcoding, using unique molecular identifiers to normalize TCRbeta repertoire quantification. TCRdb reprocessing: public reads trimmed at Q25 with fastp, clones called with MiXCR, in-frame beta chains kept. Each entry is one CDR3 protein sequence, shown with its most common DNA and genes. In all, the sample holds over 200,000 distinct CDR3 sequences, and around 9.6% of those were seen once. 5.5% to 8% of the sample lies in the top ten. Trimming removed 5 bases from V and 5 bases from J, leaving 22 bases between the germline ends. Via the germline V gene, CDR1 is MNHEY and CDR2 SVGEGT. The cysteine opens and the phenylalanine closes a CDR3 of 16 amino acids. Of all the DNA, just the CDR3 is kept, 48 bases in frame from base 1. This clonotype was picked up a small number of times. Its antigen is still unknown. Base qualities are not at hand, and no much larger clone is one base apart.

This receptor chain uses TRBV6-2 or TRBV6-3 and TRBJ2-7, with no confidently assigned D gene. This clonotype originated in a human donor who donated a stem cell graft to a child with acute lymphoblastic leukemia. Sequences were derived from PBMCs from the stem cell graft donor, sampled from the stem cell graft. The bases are TGTGCCAGCAGTCCCCTCGCTGGGCGTCTAACCCACGAGCAGTACTTC. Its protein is CASSPLAGRLTHEQYF.